The 27 T cell receptor beta chains listed next were all sequenced from one sample in a study of beta chain features in type 1 diabetes. Study-level points and caveats: Moderately but significantly shorter TCRB CDR3s were found in Type 1 diabetes patients in all four CD4+ subsets.

These receptors are not linked to any known antigen. The isolated RNA, all of it, was reverse transcribed, so expressed TCRB transcripts were what got sequenced. Clones were read by immunoSEQ multiplex PCR, and TCRdb kept only the in-frame ones, dropping some. Of roughly 330,000 clones listed, approximately 13% are singletons. The source material was naive CD4+ T cells from blood. The receptors originated from a woman under 30 with type 1 diabetes.

The chain has TRBV29-1 and TRBJ2-1, with a tentative D call TRBD2 (5 bases). The CDR3 has 15 residues. Germline V gene sequence: CDR1 SQVTM, CDR2 ANQGSEA. V was pared by 7 bases and J by 6 bases, with 22 bases between. CDR3 bases: TGCAGCGCTACACGGGGAGCAGCTCTAGGCAATGAGCAGTTCTTC. It specifies CSATRGAALGNEQFF.

The V and J genes are TRBV15 and TRBJ1-5; D is undetermined. The CDR3 length is 20 residues. The V gene's germline CDR1 is LNHNV and CDR2 YYDKDF (reference sequence). Trimming took off 0 bases at V and 1 base at J, with 22 bases between the two ends. The CDR3 loop reads CATSRDGPGRPPLSNQPQHF. The CDR3 nucleotides are TGTGCCACCAGCAGAGATGGCCCCGGCAGGCCCCCATTGAGCAATCAGCCCCAGCATTTT.

This clone came up a few times. V is TRBV5-4 and J is TRBJ2-1; 9 nucleotides line up with TRBD1. Germline V gene data show CDR1 as SGHNT and CDR2 as YYREEE (reference sequence). CDR3 length: 12 amino acids. With V trimmed by 4 bases and J by 9 bases, 2 bases remained unmatched. The CDR3: CASSGDRVEQFF. In nucleotides, the CDR3 is TGTGCCAGCAGCGGGGACAGGGTTGAGCAGTTCTTC.

This clone was counted between two and nine times. The chain employs TRBV5-4 and TRBJ1-1; 9 nucleotides agree with TRBD1. The trim removed 4 bases at V and 1 base at J, leaving 2 bases unmatched. The germline V gene has CDR1 SGHNT and CDR2 YYREEE (reference sequence). This CDR3 spans 14 amino acids. CDR3 amino acids: CASSPDRGNTEAFF. CDR3 DNA: TGTGCCAGCAGCCCGGACAGGGGGAACACTGAAGCTTTCTTT.

As to this clone: The same CDR3 is also encoded by other DNA sequences in this sample. The chain joins TRBV6-5 to TRBJ1-2; D is perhaps TRBD1 (5 bases). From germline, CDR1 is MNHEY and CDR2 SVGAGI. The CDR3 length is 13 residues. V dropped 3 bases and J dropped 4 bases, with 9 bases sitting between them. CDR3 in DNA: TGTGCCAGCAGTTATCGGCAGGGCTATGGCTACACCTTC. It translates to CASSYRQGYGYTF.

The gene calls are TRBV10-2 and TRBJ2-7, with 7 bases aligning to TRBD2. Unmatched junction bases numbered 6, after V lost 7 bases and J lost 3 bases. CDR1 and CDR2 from the germline V gene are WSHSY and SAAADI. This CDR3 region has 13 residues. The DNA of the CDR3 is TGCGCCAGCATGGGGGGGAACAACTACGAGCAGTACGTC. Its protein product is CASMGGNNYEQYV.

On this clone itself: The same CDR3 arises from other DNA sequences in this sample as well. The rearrangement uses TRBV5-1 and TRBJ2-1; possible D gene TRBD2, 6 bases. V was trimmed by 0 bases and J by 4 bases, leaving 14 bases between them. The CDR3 runs to 16 residues. CDR1 is SGHRS and CDR2 is YFSETQ in the germline V gene. The CDR3 nucleotides read TGCGCCAGCAGCTTGGTGGCCGGGGAGGCGTACAATGAGCAGTTCTTC. Its protein is CASSLVAGEAYNEQFF.

This chain connects TRBV12-5 to TRBJ2-1, with 7 bases matching TRBD1. Looked up from germline, CDR1 is LGHNT and CDR2 is FRNRAP. This CDR3 contains 15 residues. V shed 6 bases, J shed 7 bases, and the junction held 12 bases outside the gene matches. The CDR3 nucleotides read TGTGCTAGTGGAAAGAGGACAGGAGTCCAGAATGAGCAGTTCTTC. It is translated as CASGKRTGVQNEQFF.

The chain uses TRBV25-1 and TRBJ2-2; no reliable D call. Germline V gene sequence: CDR1 MGHDK, CDR2 SYGVNS. V was shortened by 1 base and J by 0 bases, with 3 bases between the two germline ends. The length of the CDR3 is 14 residues. The CDR3 is CASSESPNTGELFF. The CDR3 DNA reads as TGTGCCAGCAGTGAATCTCCGAACACCGGGGAGCTGTTTTTT.

This chain connects TRBV11-2 to TRBJ2-1; 8 bases fit TRBD2. Trimming took 5 bases from V and 1 from J; bases not matched to a gene: 4. The CDR3 sequence is 15 residues long. Germline V lookup: CDR1 SGHAT, CDR2 FQNNGV. In DNA form, the CDR3 reads TGTGCCAGCAGCCGCAGCGGGAGTTCCTACAATGAGCAGTTCTTC. This codes for CASSRSGSSYNEQFF.

The rearrangement uses TRBV5-1 and TRBJ2-1; 14 bases agree with TRBD2. CDR1 and CDR2 (germline): SGHRS, YFSETQ. CDR3 size: 18 residues. The junction had 11 bases not matched to a gene; V was cut back by 4 bases and J by 5 bases. CDR3 amino acids: CASSPGTSGSLAHNEQFF. The CDR3 DNA sequence: TGCGCCAGCAGCCCGGGGACTAGCGGGAGTCTTGCGCACAATGAGCAGTTCTTC.

CDR3 nucleotides: TGCGCCAGCAGCCGCGCTGTCACCCCGCGCACAGATACGCAGTATTTT. It yields the protein CASSRAVTPRTDTQYF. The chain carries TRBV4-3 and TRBJ2-3; D ambiguous. Per germline, CDR1 LGHNA and CDR2 YSLEER. Trimming removed 4 bases at V and 1 base at J, with 15 bases between. CDR3 size: 16 residues.

The genes are TRBV7-9 and TRBJ2-2; D possibly corresponds to TRBD2 (5 bases). This CDR3 is built from 16 residues. The V end was cut by 2 bases, the J end by 5 bases, with 15 bases between. Germline V gene data show CDR1 as SEHNR and CDR2 as FQNEAQ (reference sequence). CDR3 DNA sequence: TGTGCCAGCAGCTTATCATCCGCCGGGGTGACCGGGGAGCTGTTTTTT. It specifies CASSLSSAGVTGELFF.

This clone was observed a few times. The chain has TRBV27 and TRBJ2-7; 8 bases are shared with TRBD2. The V gene end was trimmed by 2 bases and the J gene end by 3 bases; junction bases not matched to a gene: 6. This CDR3 is 15 amino acids long. The V gene's germline CDR1 is MNHEY and CDR2 SMNVEV (reference sequence). The CDR3 reads CASSLDGLASYEQYF. In DNA form, the CDR3 reads TGTGCCAGCAGTTTAGATGGACTAGCCAGCTACGAGCAGTACTTC.

The J gene is TRBJ1-2, the V gene TRBV28, with TRBD1 identical over 10 bases. CDR1 and CDR2 from the germline V gene are MDHEN and SYDVKM. J gave up 7 bases and V 5 bases, and 10 bases lay outside the gene matches. The CDR3 is made up of 15 amino acids. CDR3 residues: CASSRPGTGVFGYTF. CDR3 in DNA: TGTGCCAGCAGTCGGCCCGGGACAGGGGTATTTGGCTACACCTTC.

The rearrangement links TRBV11-2 to TRBJ1-2; D call uncertain. V shed 0 bases and J shed 6 bases, with 8 bases lying between them. The CDR3 is 13 amino acids. Per germline, CDR1 SGHAT and CDR2 FQNNGV. CDR3: CASSLEGVNGYTF. The CDR3 DNA reads TGTGCCAGCAGCTTAGAAGGAGTGAATGGCTACACCTTC.

The V call is TRBV5-1, the J call TRBJ2-1; D call uncertain. V dropped 2 bases and J dropped 2 bases, with 11 bases sitting between them. Germline V gives CDR1 SGHRS, CDR2 YFSETQ. The CDR3 loop spans 15 amino acids. Here the CDR3 DNA reads TGCGCCAGCAGCTTTACAGACGTTACCTACAATGAGCAGTTCTTC. This sequence encodes CASSFTDVTYNEQFF.

V and J are TRBV2 and TRBJ2-3; unclear D gene. The length of the CDR3 is 14 residues. Trimming took 6 bases from V and 1 from J, leaving 11 bases between them. Looked up from germline, CDR1 is SNHLY and CDR2 is FYNNEI. The chain's CDR3 is CASRPLTRTDTQYF. The CDR3 bases are TGTGCCAGCAGACCGCTGACTCGCACAGATACGCAGTATTTT. Together with reference TRBV2 and TRBJ2-3, the CDR3 gives the full variable domain: EPEVTQTPSHQVTQMGQEVILRCVPISNHLYFYWYRQILGQKVEFLVSFYNNEISEKSEIFDDQFSVERPDGSNFTLKIRSTKLEDSAMYFCASRPLTRTDTQYFGPGTRLTVL.

The V call is TRBV27, the J call TRBJ2-7; 7 nucleotides match TRBD1. This CDR3 is built from 14 residues. Germline V gene sequence: CDR1 MNHEY, CDR2 SMNVEV (reference sequence). The J segment lost 6 bases and the V segment lost 4 bases, leaving 9 bases of the junction unmatched. The CDR3 DNA sequence: TGTGCCAGCAGTTCCGACAGGGAATTGCTCGAGCAGTACGTC. Residues: CASSSDRELLEQYV.

This chain links TRBV5-1 with TRBJ2-6; D call uncertain. The CDR3 totals 17 residues. The V end was cut by 0 bases, the J end by 4 bases, with 14 bases between. CDR1 is SGHRS and CDR2 is YFSETQ in the germline V gene. The CDR3, as DNA: TGCGCCAGCAGCTTGGTTCCATCCTCGAGGGGGGCCAACGTCCTGACTTTC. As protein: CASSLVPSSRGANVLTF. The complete variable domain, with remaining parts taken from reference TRBV5-1 and TRBJ2-6, reads KAGVTQTPRYLIKTRGQQVTLSCSPISGHRSVSWYQQTPGQGLQFLFEYFSETQRNKGNFPGRFSGRQFSNSRSEMNVSTLELGDSALYLCASSLVPSSRGANVLTFGAGSRLTVL.

This clone was seen a handful of times. The chain uses TRBV19 and TRBJ2-1, with TRBD2 as a possible D gene (5 bases). Germline-derived CDR1 and CDR2 are LNHDA and SQIVND (reference sequence). Between the trimmed V and J ends, which lost 3 bases and 4 bases, there was a span of 10 bases. CDR3 length equals 14 residues. The CDR3 DNA reads TGTGCCAGTAGTATCTCGGACTTGTACAATGAGCAGTTCTTC. It specifies CASSISDLYNEQFF.

This clone was recorded a few times. The V gene is TRBV14, the J gene TRBJ2-7; 8 bases map to TRBD2. This CDR3 has 16 amino acids. From germline, CDR1 is SGHDN and CDR2 FVKESK. V shed 4 bases and J 0 bases; nucleotides not matched to a gene: 8. The CDR3 DNA is TGTGCCAGCAGCCCGAAAGCGGGAGAATTCTCCTACGAGCAGTACGTC. It encodes CASSPKAGEFSYEQYV.

This chain connects TRBV6-5 to TRBJ1-4, with 9 bases fitting TRBD1. This CDR3 contains 15 residues. The J segment lost 8 bases and the V segment lost 11 bases, leaving 15 bases of the junction unmatched. In germline, CDR1 is MNHEY, CDR2 SVGAGI. CDR3 sequence (DNA): TGTGCCTCCAAGGGGGGACAGGGTCCTTTGGAAAAACTGTTTTTT. This gives the protein CASKGGQGPLEKLFF.

This clone was seen only a few times. A read error may account for a junction end that differs from germline. This chain links TRBV25-1 with TRBJ2-7; TRBD2 matches at 9 bases. CDR1 MGHDK and CDR2 SYGVNS come from the germline V gene. The length of the CDR3 is 12 residues. CDR3 amino acids: CASSDSGLASLF. DNA of the CDR3: TGTGCCAGCAGTGACTCGGGACTAGCCTCCCTCTTC.

This clone was counted between two and nine times. V usage is TRBV20-1 and J usage is TRBJ2-5; D not resolved. V lost 2 bases and J lost 4, with 5 bases in between. Germline V lookup: CDR1 DFQATT, CDR2 SNEGSKA (reference sequence). This CDR3 spans 11 amino acids. In DNA, the CDR3 is TGCAGTGCTAGAAAGCCAGAGACCCAGTACTTC. It codes for CSARKPETQYF.

V is TRBV5-1 and J is TRBJ2-5, with 8 bases that match TRBD2. CDR1 SGHRS and CDR2 YFSETQ come from the germline V gene. The length of the CDR3 is 14 residues. V shed 1 base, J shed 1 base, and the junction held 0 bases outside the gene matches. DNA of the CDR3: TGCGCCAGCAGCTTGACTAGCGGCCAAGAGACCCAGTACTTC. This sequence encodes CASSLTSGQETQYF. Supplemented by reference TRBV5-1 and TRBJ2-5, the full variable domain reads KAGVTQTPRYLIKTRGQQVTLSCSPISGHRSVSWYQQTPGQGLQFLFEYFSETQRNKGNFPGRFSGRQFSNSRSEMNVSTLELGDSALYLCASSLTSGQETQYFGPGTRLLVL.

The chain joins TRBV5-4 to TRBJ2-7; 9 nucleotides agree with TRBD2. There are 16 residues in the CDR3. The junction had 6 bases not matched to a gene; V was cut back by 2 bases and J by 0 bases. Germline-derived CDR1 and CDR2 are SGHNT and YYREEE (reference sequence). Here the CDR3 reads CASSFQISGSSYEQYF. The CDR3 nucleotides read TGTGCCAGCAGCTTTCAAATTAGCGGGAGCTCCTACGAGCAGTACTTC.